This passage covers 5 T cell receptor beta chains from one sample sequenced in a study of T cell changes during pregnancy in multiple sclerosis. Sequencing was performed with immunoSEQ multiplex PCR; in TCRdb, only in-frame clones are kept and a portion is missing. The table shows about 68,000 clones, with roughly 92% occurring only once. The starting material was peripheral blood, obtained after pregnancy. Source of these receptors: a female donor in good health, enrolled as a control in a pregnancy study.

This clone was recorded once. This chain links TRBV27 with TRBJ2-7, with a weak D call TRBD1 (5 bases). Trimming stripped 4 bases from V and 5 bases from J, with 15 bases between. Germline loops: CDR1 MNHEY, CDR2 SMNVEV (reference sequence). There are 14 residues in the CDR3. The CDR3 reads CASSSSGLRHEQYF. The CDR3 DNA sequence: TGTGCCAGCAGTTCCTCAGGGTTGAGGCACGAGCAGTACTTC.

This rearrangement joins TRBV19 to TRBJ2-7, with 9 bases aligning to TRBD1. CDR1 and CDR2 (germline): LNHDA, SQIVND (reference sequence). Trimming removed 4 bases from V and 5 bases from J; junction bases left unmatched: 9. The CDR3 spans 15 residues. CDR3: CASSNPGQGGNEQYF. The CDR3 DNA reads TGTGCCAGTAGTAACCCGGGACAGGGTGGCAACGAGCAGTACTTC.

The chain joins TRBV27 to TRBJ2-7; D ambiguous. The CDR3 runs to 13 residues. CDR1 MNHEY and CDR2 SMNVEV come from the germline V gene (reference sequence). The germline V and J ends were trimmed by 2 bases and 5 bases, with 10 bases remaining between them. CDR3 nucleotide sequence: TGTGCCAGCAGTTTAAGTAGTATCCACGAGCAGTACTTC. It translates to CASSLSSIHEQYF.

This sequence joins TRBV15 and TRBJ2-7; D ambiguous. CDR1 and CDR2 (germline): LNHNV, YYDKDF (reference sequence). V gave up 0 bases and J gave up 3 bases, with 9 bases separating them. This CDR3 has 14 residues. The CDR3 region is CATSRDNPGYEQYF. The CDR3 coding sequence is TGTGCCACCAGCAGAGACAACCCCGGCTACGAGCAGTACTTC.

In DNA form, the CDR3 reads TGTGCCAGCAGCCAAGTAAACAATGAGCAGTTCTTC. It yields the protein CASSQVNNEQFF. V is TRBV14 and J is TRBJ2-1; D unresolved. The CDR3 covers 12 residues. V was trimmed by 1 base and J by 5 bases, leaving 3 bases between them. Germline V gene data show CDR1 as SGHDN and CDR2 as FVKESK.